These T cell receptor beta chains were read from a single sample in a study of identical twins. Using its own MiXCR run on the 5' RACE reads, TCRdb lists one record per CDR3 protein. The table has 450,000 to 650,000 distinct CDR3 sequences, roughly 15% seen once; the top ten hold 0.35% to 0.45%. The same sample was also used in a study of yellow fever vaccine responses in identical twins.

Sequenced input: CD4+ T cells sorted from blood. The receptor source for this set is a woman between 18 and 29 years old in good health. Both conserved end residues are part of each CDR3. Fields, in order: V gene, J gene, CDR3 protein.

v_call: TRBV29-1
j_call: TRBJ1-1
cdr3_aa: CSVARGGGTEAFF

v_call: TRBV5-1
j_call: TRBJ2-5
cdr3_aa: CASSLDGGSLQETQYF

v_call: TRBV20-1
j_call: TRBJ2-3
cdr3_aa: CSARDGLAGADTQYF

v_call: TRBV4-1
j_call: TRBJ2-1
cdr3_aa: CASSPPDSSSYNEQFF

v_call: TRBV6-5
j_call: TRBJ2-7
cdr3_aa: CASSSYQGPYEQYF

v_call: TRBV6-1
j_call: TRBJ2-3
cdr3_aa: CASSPPGTSGSSTQYF

v_call: TRBV4-1
j_call: TRBJ2-5
cdr3_aa: CASSQSYRLAGGETQYF

v_call: TRBV19
j_call: TRBJ2-1
cdr3_aa: CASSIRGGGYRNSYNEQFF

v_call: TRBV28
j_call: TRBJ2-7
cdr3_aa: CASSWGQGAYEQYF

v_call: TRBV29-1
j_call: TRBJ1-2
cdr3_aa: CSVEIRGANYGYTF